This T cell receptor (beta chain) is from a study of response to subunit inactivated influenza vaccine. MiXCR, applied by TCRdb to the RT-PCR reads, yields one record per CDR3 protein. This table has a few hundred thousand distinct CDR3 sequences, just over 20% appearing once. This clonotype was recorded many times. The CDR3 totals 15 residues. Germline V gives CDR1 DFQATT, CDR2 SNEGSKA (reference sequence). V lost 0 bases, J lost 5 bases, and 14 bases lay in between. This chain links TRBV20-1 with TRBJ2-1; D is undetermined. The sample consisted of PBMCs from blood, taken about 20 months after vaccination. The TCR originated in a man between 50 and 69 years old who received an inactivated influenza vaccine. This chain's CDR3 is CSARDRWAVNNEQFF. The CDR3 DNA is TGCAGTGCTAGAGATCGCTGGGCAGTAAACAATGAGCAGTTCTTC.